The next 5 T cell receptor beta chains were all read from a single sample in a study of early T cells in non-severe SARS-CoV-2 infection. TCRdb processed the 5' RACE reads anew with MiXCR; each CDR3 protein has one entry. The table records 45,000 to 55,000 distinct CDR3 sequences, more than 9% of them present only once. Sequenced input: whole blood. The receptor set was obtained from an adult who was a healthcare worker with PCR-confirmed SARS-CoV-2 infection or an uninfected control (not recorded which).

The chain links TRBV10-3 to TRBJ1-1, with 8 bases matching TRBD1. From germline, CDR1 is ENHRY and CDR2 SYGVKD. The trim removed 4 bases at V and 6 bases at J, leaving 7 bases unmatched. The CDR3 totals 14 residues. CDR3 nucleotide sequence: TGTGCCATCAGTGGTCCGGACAGGGTTTCTGAAGCTTTCTTT. Protein sequence: CAISGPDRVSEAFF.

This clonotype showed up just a few times. The gene calls are TRBV12-3 or TRBV12-4 and TRBJ2-2; no reliable D call. This CDR3 spans 14 amino acids. The ends were cut back, 6 bases at V and 0 bases at J, with 8 bases in the middle. The CDR3 spells CASRGYANTGELFF. In nucleotides, the CDR3 is TGTGCCAGCAGGGGGTACGCGAACACCGGGGAGCTGTTTTTT.

The V gene is TRBV20-1, the J gene TRBJ2-3; no clear D. CDR1 is DFQATT, CDR2 SNEGSKA, per germline (reference sequence). The CDR3 loop spans 13 amino acids. The V end was cut by 6 bases, the J end by 0 bases, with 10 bases between. For the CDR3, the DNA is TGCAGTGCGCGAGGTGTGAGCACAGATACGCAGTATTTT. Translating it yields CSARGVSTDTQYF.

Only a few counts were recorded for this clonotype. The junction does not match germline at one end; this may be a read error. CDR3 protein: CATSTNDGHRVF. The CDR3 nucleotides are TGTGCCACCAGTACTAACGACGGCCACAGGGTCTTC. The chain is built from TRBV24-1 and TRBJ2-1; the D gene is possibly TRBD1 (6 bases). Germline loops: CDR1 KGHDR, CDR2 SFDVKD. The CDR3 has 12 amino acids.

The table lists this clonotype with many counts. For the CDR3, the DNA is TGTGCCAGCAGCTCGGGACTAGCGGAGTACAATGAGCAGTTCTTC. Protein sequence: CASSSGLAEYNEQFF. The chain links TRBV7-7 to TRBJ2-1; TRBD2 matches 11 bases. The V and J ends lost 4 bases and 4 bases, in that order; junction bases with no gene match: 3. The CDR3 length is 15 residues. Germline V gene sequence: CDR1 SSHAT, CDR2 FNYEAQ (reference sequence).